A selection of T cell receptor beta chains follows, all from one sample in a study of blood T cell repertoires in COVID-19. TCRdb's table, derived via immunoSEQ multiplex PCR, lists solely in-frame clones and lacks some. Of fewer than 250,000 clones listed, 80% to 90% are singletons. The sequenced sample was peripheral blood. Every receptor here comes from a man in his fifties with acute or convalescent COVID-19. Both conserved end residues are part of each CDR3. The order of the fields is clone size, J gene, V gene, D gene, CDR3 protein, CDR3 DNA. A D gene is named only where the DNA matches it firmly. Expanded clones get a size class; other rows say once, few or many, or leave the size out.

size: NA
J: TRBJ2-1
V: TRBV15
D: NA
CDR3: CATSREGHYNEQFF
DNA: TGTGCCACCAGCAGAGAGGGCCACTACAATGAGCAGTTCTTC

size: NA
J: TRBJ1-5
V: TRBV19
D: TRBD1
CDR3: CASSARQGAQPQHF
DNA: TGTGCCAGTAGTGCCAGACAGGGGGCCCAGCCCCAGCATTTT

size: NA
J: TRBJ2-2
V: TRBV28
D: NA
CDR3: CASSFNTGELFF
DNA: TGTGCCAGCAGTTTTAATACCGGGGAGCTGTTTTTT

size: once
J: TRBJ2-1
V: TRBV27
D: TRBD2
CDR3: CASSGLAGVTNEQFF
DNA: TGTGCCAGCAGTGGACTAGCGGGAGTCACAAATGAGCAGTTCTTC

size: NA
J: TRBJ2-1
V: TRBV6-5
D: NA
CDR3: CASSHRDNEQFF
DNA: TGTGCCAGCAGCCACCGGGACAATGAGCAGTTCTTC

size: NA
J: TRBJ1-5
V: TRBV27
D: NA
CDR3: CASSLKENQPQHF
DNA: TGTGCCAGCAGTTTAAAAGAGAATCAGCCCCAGCATTTT

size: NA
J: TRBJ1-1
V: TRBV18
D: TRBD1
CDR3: CAASTGDLTEAFF
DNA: TGTGCGGCAAGCACAGGGGATCTGACTGAAGCTTTCTTT

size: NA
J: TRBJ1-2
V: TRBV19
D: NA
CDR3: CASGPLEILGYTF
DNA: TGTGCCAGTGGCCCCCTCGAAATATTAGGCTACACCTTC

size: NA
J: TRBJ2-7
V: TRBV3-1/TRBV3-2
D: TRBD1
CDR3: CASSHLGQGGPLSYEQYF
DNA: TGTGCCAGCAGCCACCTGGGACAGGGGGGTCCTCTCTCCTACGAGCAGTACTTC

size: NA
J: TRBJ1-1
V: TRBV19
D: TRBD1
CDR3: CASSIRHRDSEAFF
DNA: TGTGCCAGTAGTATTAGGCACCGGGACAGCGAAGCTTTCTTT

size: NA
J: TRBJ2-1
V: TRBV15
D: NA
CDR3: CATSSTQRAGRGNEQFF
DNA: TGTGCCACCAGCAGCACGCAAAGGGCTGGTAGAGGGAATGAGCAGTTCTTC

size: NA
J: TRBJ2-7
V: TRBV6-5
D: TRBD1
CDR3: CASRGGRGAYEQYF
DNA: TGTGCCAGCAGAGGGGGCAGGGGCGCCTACGAGCAGTACTTC

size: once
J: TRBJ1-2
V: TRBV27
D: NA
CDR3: CASSLGGGASGYTF
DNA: TGTGCCAGCAGTTTAGGGGGGGGAGCTTCCGGCTACACCTTC

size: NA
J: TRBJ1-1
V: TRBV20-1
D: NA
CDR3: CSASSGHRNTEAFF
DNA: TGCAGTGCTAGTTCTGGACACAGGAACACTGAAGCTTTCTTT

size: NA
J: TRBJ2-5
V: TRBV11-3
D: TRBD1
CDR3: CASSLSDRDQTQYF
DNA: TGTGCCAGCAGCCTTTCAGACAGGGATCAGACCCAGTACTTC

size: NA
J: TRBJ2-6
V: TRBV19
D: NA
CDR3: CASSIMSRPLGANVLTF
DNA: TGTGCCAGTAGTATTATGTCGCGGCCCCTCGGGGCCAACGTCCTGACTTTC

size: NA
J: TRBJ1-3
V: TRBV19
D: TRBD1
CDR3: CASTKGAEGNTIYF
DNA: TGTGCCAGTACCAAGGGGGCAGAGGGAAACACCATATATTTT

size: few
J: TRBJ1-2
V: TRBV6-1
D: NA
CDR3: CASSEVKGYGYTF
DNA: TGTGCCAGCAGTGAAGTGAAGGGGTATGGCTACACCTTC

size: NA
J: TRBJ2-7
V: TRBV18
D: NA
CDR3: CASSQGESSYEQYF
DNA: TGTGCCAGCTCACAGGGGGAAAGCTCCTACGAGCAGTACTTC

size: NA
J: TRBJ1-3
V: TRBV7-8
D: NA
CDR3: CASSSRGKVPSGNTIYF
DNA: TGTGCCAGCAGCTCAAGGGGGAAGGTTCCCTCTGGAAACACCATATATTTT

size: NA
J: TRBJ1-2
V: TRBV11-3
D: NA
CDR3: CASSPRAGSTGNGYTF
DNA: TGTGCCAGCAGCCCACGAGCCGGGTCAACAGGGAACGGCTACACCTTC

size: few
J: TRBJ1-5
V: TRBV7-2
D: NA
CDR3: CASSSQVDQPQHF
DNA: TGTGCCAGCAGCAGCCAGGTGGATCAGCCCCAGCATTTT

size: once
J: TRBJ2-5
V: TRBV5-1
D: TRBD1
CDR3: CASSRDRGWQETQYF
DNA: TGCGCCAGCAGCCGGGACAGGGGGTGGCAAGAGACCCAGTACTTC

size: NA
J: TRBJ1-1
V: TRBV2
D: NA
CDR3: CASSYAYVAYTNTEAFF
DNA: TGTGCCAGCAGTTACGCCTACGTAGCCTACACGAACACTGAAGCTTTCTTT

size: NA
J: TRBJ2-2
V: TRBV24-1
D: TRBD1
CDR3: CATSDHYAGGGNTGELFF
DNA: TGTGCCACCAGTGACCACTACGCAGGGGGCGGGAACACCGGGGAGCTGTTTTTT

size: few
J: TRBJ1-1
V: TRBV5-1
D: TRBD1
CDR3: CASSLRQGATEAFF
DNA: TGCGCCAGCAGCTTGAGACAGGGAGCCACTGAAGCTTTCTTT

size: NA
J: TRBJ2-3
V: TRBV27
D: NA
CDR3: CASRPGSDTQYF
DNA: TGTGCCAGCCGCCCAGGGTCAGATACGCAGTATTTT

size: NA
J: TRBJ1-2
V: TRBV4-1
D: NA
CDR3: CASSRLPQGEGYTF
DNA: TGCGCCAGCAGCCGGCTACCGCAGGGCGAGGGCTACACCTTC

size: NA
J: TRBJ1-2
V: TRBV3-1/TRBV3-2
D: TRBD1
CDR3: CASSLRGRGNYGYTF
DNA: TGTGCCAGCAGCCTCAGGGGGCGAGGGAACTATGGCTACACCTTC

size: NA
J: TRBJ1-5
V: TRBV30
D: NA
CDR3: CAWSGEGNQPQHF
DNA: TGTGCCTGGAGTGGGGAGGGCAATCAGCCCCAGCATTTT

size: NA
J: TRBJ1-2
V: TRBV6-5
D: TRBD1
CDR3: CASSYSGQAEYGYTF
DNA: TGTGCCAGCAGTTACTCCGGACAGGCAGAATATGGCTACACCTTC

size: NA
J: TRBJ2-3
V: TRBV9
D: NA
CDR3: CASSPSTDTQYF
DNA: TGTGCCAGCAGCCCGAGCACAGATACGCAGTATTTT

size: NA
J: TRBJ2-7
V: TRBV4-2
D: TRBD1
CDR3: CASSQDRYLGTGDEQYF
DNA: TGTGCCAGCAGCCAAGATCGGTATCTCGGGACAGGGGACGAGCAGTACTTC

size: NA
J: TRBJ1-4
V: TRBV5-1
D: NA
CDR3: CASRPNSPGGKLFF
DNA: TGCGCCAGCAGACCAAACTCCCCCGGTGGAAAACTGTTTTTT

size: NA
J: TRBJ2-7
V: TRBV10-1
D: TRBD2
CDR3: CASSEGLAGSYEQYF
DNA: TGCGCCAGCAGTGAGGGGCTAGCGGGGAGCTACGAGCAGTACTTC

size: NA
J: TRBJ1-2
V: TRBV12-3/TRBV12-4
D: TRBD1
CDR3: CASSDRGSYGYTF
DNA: TGTGCCAGCAGTGACAGGGGGAGTTATGGCTACACCTTC

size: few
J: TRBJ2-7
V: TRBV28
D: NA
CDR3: CASSPPSTYEQYF
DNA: TGTGCCAGCAGCCCCCCTAGCACCTACGAGCAGTACTTC

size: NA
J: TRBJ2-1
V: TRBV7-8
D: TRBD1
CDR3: CASSSTEGQYNEQFF
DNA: TGTGCCAGCAGCTCCACAGAGGGACAGTACAATGAGCAGTTCTTC

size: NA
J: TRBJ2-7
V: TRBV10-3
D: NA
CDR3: CAISESTSYEQYF
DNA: TGTGCCATCAGTGAGTCGACTAGCTACGAGCAGTACTTC

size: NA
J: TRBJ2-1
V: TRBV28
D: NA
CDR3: CASKGMDAYNEQFF
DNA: TGTGCCAGCAAGGGGATGGACGCCTACAATGAGCAGTTCTTC

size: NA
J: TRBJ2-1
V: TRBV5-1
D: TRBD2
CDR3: CASSLASGAYNEQFF
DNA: TGCGCCAGCAGCTTGGCTAGCGGGGCGTACAATGAGCAGTTCTTC

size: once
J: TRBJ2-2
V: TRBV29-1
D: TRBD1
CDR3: CSAEDRAYTGELFF
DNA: TGCAGCGCTGAGGACAGGGCTTACACCGGGGAGCTGTTTTTT

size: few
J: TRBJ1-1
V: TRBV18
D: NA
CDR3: CASSLRSQVTEAFF
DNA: TGTGCCAGCTCACTACGAAGCCAAGTCACTGAAGCTTTCTTT

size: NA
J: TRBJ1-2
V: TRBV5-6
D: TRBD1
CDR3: CASSAGQPYGYTF
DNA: TGTGCCAGCAGTGCGGGACAGCCCTATGGCTACACCTTC

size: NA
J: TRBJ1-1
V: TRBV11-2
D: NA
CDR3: CASSLGGGAEAFF
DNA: TGTGCCAGCAGCTTAGGGGGAGGAGCTGAAGCTTTCTTT

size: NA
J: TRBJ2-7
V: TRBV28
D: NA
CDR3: CASSFSPRYEQYF
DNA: TGTGCCAGCAGTTTTAGCCCCCGCTACGAGCAGTACTTC

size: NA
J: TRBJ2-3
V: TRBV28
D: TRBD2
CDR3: CASSFGWALAGHTDTQYF
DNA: TGTGCCAGCAGTTTTGGGTGGGCCCTAGCGGGGCACACAGATACGCAGTATTTT

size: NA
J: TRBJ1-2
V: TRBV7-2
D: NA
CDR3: CASSLAGQGRGYTF
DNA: TGTGCCAGCAGCTTAGCGGGCCAGGGTCGCGGCTACACCTTC

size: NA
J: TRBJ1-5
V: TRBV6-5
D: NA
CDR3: CASIEDKSSQPQHF
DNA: TGTGCCAGCATCGAAGACAAAAGCAGTCAGCCCCAGCATTTT

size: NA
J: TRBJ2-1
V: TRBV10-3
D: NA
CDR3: CAISGTRGKENEQFF
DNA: TGTGCCATCAGTGGAACAAGGGGGAAGGAAAATGAGCAGTTCTTC

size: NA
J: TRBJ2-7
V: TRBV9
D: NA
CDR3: CASSPGSSYEQYF
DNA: TGTGCCAGCAGCCCAGGAAGCTCCTACGAGCAGTACTTC

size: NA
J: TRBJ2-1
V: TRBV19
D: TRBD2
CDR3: CASTSGTYNEQFF
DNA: TGTGCCAGTACTAGCGGGACCTACAATGAGCAGTTCTTC

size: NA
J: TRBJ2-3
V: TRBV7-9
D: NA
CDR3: CASSPKGAVIDTQYF
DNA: TGTGCCAGCAGCCCCAAAGGGGCCGTCATAGATACGCAGTATTTT